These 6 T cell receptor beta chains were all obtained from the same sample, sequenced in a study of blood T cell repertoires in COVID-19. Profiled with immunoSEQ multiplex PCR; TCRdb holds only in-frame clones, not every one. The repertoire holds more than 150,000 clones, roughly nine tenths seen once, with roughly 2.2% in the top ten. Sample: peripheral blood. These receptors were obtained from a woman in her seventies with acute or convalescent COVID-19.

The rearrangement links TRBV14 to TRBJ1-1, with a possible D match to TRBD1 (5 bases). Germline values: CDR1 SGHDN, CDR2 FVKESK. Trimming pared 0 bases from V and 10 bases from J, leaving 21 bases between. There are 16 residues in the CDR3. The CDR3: CASSQEVSRTLRGAFF. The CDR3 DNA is TGTGCCAGCAGCCAAGAAGTTTCCCGGACCCTTAGGGGAGCTTTCTTT.

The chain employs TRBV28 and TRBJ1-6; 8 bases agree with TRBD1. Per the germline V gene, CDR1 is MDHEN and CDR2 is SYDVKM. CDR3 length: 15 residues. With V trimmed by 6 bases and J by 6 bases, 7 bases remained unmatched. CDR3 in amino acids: CASRRTGSGNSPLHF. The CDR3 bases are TGTGCCAGCAGGAGGACAGGGAGCGGTAATTCACCCCTCCACTTT.

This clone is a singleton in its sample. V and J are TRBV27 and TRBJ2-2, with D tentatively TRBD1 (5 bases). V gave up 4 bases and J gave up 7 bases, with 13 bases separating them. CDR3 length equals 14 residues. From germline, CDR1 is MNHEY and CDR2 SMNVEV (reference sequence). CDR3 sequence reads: CASSYQGMVGELFF. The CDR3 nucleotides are TGTGCCAGCAGTTATCAGGGTATGGTCGGGGAGCTGTTTTTT.

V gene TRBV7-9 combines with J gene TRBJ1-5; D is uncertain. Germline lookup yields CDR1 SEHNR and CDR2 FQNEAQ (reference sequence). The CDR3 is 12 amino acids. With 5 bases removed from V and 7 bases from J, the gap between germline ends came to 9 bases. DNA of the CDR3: TGTGCCAGCAGCCAAACTGAGCAGCCCCAGCATTTT. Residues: CASSQTEQPQHF.

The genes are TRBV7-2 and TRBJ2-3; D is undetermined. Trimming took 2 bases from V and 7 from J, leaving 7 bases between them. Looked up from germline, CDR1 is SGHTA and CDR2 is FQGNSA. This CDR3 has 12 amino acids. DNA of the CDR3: TGTGCCAGCAGCTTAATGTCGTATACGCAGTATTTT. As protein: CASSLMSYTQYF.

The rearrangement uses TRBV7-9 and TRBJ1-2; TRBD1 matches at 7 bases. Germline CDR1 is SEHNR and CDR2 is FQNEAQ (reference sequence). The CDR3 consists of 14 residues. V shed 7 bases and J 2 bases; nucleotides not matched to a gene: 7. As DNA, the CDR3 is TGTGCCAGCACCCTGGGACAGAGAAACTATGGCTACACCTTC. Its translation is CASTLGQRNYGYTF.